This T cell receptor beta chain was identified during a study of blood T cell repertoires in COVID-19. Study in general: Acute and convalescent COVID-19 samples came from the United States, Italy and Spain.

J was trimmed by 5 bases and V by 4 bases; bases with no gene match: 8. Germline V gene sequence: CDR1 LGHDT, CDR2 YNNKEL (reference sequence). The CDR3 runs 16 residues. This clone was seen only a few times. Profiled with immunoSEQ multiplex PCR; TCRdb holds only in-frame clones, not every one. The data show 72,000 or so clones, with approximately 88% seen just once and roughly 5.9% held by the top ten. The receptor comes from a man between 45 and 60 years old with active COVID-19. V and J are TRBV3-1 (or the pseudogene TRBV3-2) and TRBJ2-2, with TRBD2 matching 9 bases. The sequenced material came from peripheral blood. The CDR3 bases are TGTGCCAGCAGCCTCAGGGGGACTAGCCAAACCGGGGAGCTGTTTTTT. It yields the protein CASSLRGTSQTGELFF.